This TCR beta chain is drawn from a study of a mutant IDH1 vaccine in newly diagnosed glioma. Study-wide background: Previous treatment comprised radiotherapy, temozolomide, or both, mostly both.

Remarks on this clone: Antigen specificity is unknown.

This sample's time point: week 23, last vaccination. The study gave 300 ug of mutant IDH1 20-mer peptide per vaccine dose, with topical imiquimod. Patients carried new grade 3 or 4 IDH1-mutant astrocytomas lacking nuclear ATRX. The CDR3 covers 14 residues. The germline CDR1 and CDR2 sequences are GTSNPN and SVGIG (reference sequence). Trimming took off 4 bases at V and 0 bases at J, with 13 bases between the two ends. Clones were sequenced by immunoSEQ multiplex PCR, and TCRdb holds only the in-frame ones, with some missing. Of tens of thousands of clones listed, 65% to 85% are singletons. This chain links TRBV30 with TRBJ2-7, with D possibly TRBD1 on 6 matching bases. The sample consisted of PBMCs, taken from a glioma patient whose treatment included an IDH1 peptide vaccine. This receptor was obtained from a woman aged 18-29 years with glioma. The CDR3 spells CAWKSQGSSYEQYF. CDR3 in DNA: TGTGCCTGGAAGAGTCAGGGGAGCTCCTACGAGCAGTACTTC.